The 9 T cell receptor beta chains below all came from one sample that was sequenced in a study of beta chain features in type 1 diabetes. General observations from the study: Shortening of TCRB CDR3s, moderate but significant, appeared in all four CD4+ subsets of Type 1 diabetes patients.

Their antigens are not known. Expressed TCRB transcripts were sequenced after all isolated RNA was converted to cDNA. Libraries were prepared by immunoSEQ multiplex PCR; TCRdb keeps only in-frame clonotypes and omits some of them. This table holds more than 550,000 clones, over 11% found once. Sequenced material: naive CD4+ T cells from blood. These receptors were taken from a man between 18 and 29 years old with type 1 diabetes.

The DNA of the CDR3 is TGTGCCAGCAGCCGGGGGGTTCGAGAGACCCAGTACTTC. Residues: CASSRGVRETQYF. This chain joins TRBV5-6 and TRBJ2-5; 7 bases are shared with TRBD2. V shed 4 bases, J shed 4 bases, and the junction held 4 bases outside the gene matches. The CDR3 has 13 amino acids. Germline CDR1 and CDR2: SGHDT and YYEEEE.

This clone has more than one count but fewer than ten. The V gene is TRBV5-4, the J gene TRBJ2-5, with a possible D match to TRBD1 (6 bases). Germline CDR1 is SGHNT and CDR2 is YYREEE (reference sequence). V lost 4 bases to trimming and J lost 0 bases, with 13 bases between them. The CDR3 contains 15 residues. The CDR3 protein is CASSRWAGDQETQYF. CDR3 in DNA: TGTGCCAGCAGCCGATGGGCAGGGGACCAAGAGACCCAGTACTTC.

This clone came up a few times. The gene calls are TRBV30 and TRBJ1-1; D is uncertain. Germline CDR1 reads GTSNPN; CDR2 reads SVGIG (reference sequence). This CDR3 is built from 12 residues. V shed 1 base and J shed 4 bases, with 7 bases lying between them. CDR3 nucleotide sequence: TGTGCCTGGAGTGGTATGGGCACTGAAGCTTTCTTT. Amino acids: CAWSGMGTEAFF. Full variable domain (outside the CDR3, taken from reference TRBV30 and TRBJ1-1): SQTIHQWPATLVQPVGSPLSLECTVEGTSNPNLYWYRQAAGRGLQLLFYSVGIGQISSEVPQNLSASRPQDRQFILSSKKLLLSDSGFYLCAWSGMGTEAFFGQGTRLTVV.

CDR3 sequence: CAISESGRVEQYF. CDR3 coding DNA: TGTGCCATCAGTGAGTCTGGCAGGGTAGAGCAGTACTTC. This rearrangement joins TRBV10-3 to TRBJ2-7, with TRBD1 as a possible D gene (5 bases). V lost 0 bases and J lost 7, with 10 bases in between. Per germline, CDR1 ENHRY and CDR2 SYGVKD. The CDR3 runs 13 residues.

This clone came up a few times. The chain has TRBV2 and TRBJ1-2, with D hard to call. Trimming removed 4 bases from V and 2 bases from J, with 11 bases in between. Germline V lookup: CDR1 SNHLY, CDR2 FYNNEI. This CDR3 has 14 amino acids. CDR3 in DNA: TGTGCCAGCAGTGGGCAGGCGAAGAACTATGGCTACACCTTC. Translated, it gives CASSGQAKNYGYTF.

A few counts support this clone. The identical CDR3 is also encoded by other nucleotide sequences in the sample. The J gene is TRBJ2-1, the V gene TRBV11-3, with TRBD2 as a possible D gene (6 bases). V gave up 0 bases and J gave up 3 bases, with 9 bases separating them. Per the germline V gene, CDR1 is SGHNT and CDR2 is YENEEA. The CDR3 loop spans 15 amino acids. The CDR3: CASSLDPGLYNEQFF. In nucleotides, the CDR3 is TGTGCCAGCAGCTTAGATCCGGGACTCTACAATGAGCAGTTCTTC.

V is TRBV4-1 and J is TRBJ2-2; D perhaps matches TRBD2 (5 bases). V was cut by 0 bases and J by 2 bases, with 10 bases left in between. The germline gives CDR1 MGHRA, CDR2 YSYEKL. CDR3 size: 16 residues. The CDR3 is CASSQDRRTNTGELFF. CDR3 DNA sequence: TGCGCCAGCAGCCAAGATCGCAGGACTAACACCGGGGAGCTGTTTTTT.

The V gene is TRBV4-2, the J gene TRBJ2-1, with TRBD2 matching 13 bases. CDR3 length: 17 residues. With 4 bases clipped from V and 0 bases from J, the junction kept 3 bases outside the gene matches. CDR1 LGHNA and CDR2 YNFKEQ come from the germline V gene. The CDR3 is CASSRRTSGSSYNEQFF. The CDR3 DNA reads TGTGCCAGCAGCCGGAGGACTAGCGGGAGCTCCTACAATGAGCAGTTCTTC.

This clone was detected a few times. V is TRBV10-3 and J is TRBJ1-4; 10 bases are shared with TRBD1. The ends lost 8 bases at V and 8 bases at J; junction bases unmatched: 5. Germline V lookup: CDR1 ENHRY, CDR2 SYGVKD. The CDR3 is 13 residues long. CDR3 amino acids: CAIRGTGEEKLFF. In DNA, the CDR3 is TGTGCCATCCGAGGGACAGGGGAGGAAAAACTGTTTTTT.